This is a list of T cell receptor beta chains from one sample in a study of blood T cell repertoires in COVID-19. Clones were read by immunoSEQ multiplex PCR, and TCRdb kept only the in-frame ones, dropping some. The sample lists 200,000 to 300,000 clones, 80% to 90% occurring once. Sequencing used PBMCs or T cells enriched from blood (not recorded which). These receptors were taken from a middle-aged woman who had been exposed to COVID-19. Each CDR3 is given with its conserved first and last residue. The order of the fields is V gene, clone size, J gene, D gene, CDR3 protein, CDR3 DNA. A D gene is named only where the DNA matches it firmly. Some rows mark clone size as missing; the rest say once, few, many or name a class of expanded clone.

V gene: TRBV11-3; clone size: .; J gene: TRBJ2-5; D gene: .; CDR3 protein: CASTSPRVGETQYF; CDR3 DNA: TGTGCCAGCACCTCTCCCAGGGTTGGGGAGACCCAGTACTTC
V gene: TRBV7-3; clone size: .; J gene: TRBJ2-3; D gene: TRBD2; CDR3 protein: CASSPLSGATDTQYF; CDR3 DNA: TGTGCCAGCAGCCCCCTCAGCGGGGCCACAGATACGCAGTATTTT
V gene: TRBV24-1; clone size: .; J gene: TRBJ1-5; D gene: .; CDR3 protein: CATSILRFLDQPQHF; CDR3 DNA: TGTGCCACCAGTATCTTGCGCTTTTTGGATCAGCCCCAGCATTTT
V gene: TRBV7-9; clone size: .; J gene: TRBJ2-5; D gene: .; CDR3 protein: CASSYGYQETQYF; CDR3 DNA: TGTGCCAGCAGCTACGGTTACCAAGAGACCCAGTACTTC
V gene: TRBV7-9; clone size: few; J gene: TRBJ1-4; D gene: .; CDR3 protein: CASSLRIGEKLFF; CDR3 DNA: TGTGCCAGCAGCTTAAGAATCGGGGAAAAACTGTTTTTT
V gene: TRBV3-1/TRBV3-2; clone size: .; J gene: TRBJ1-5; D gene: .; CDR3 protein: CASSQGAAQHF; CDR3 DNA: TGTGCCAGCAGCCAAGGGGCAGCCCAGCATTTT
V gene: TRBV11-1; clone size: .; J gene: TRBJ1-2; D gene: TRBD1; CDR3 protein: CASRRTGGPNYGYTF; CDR3 DNA: TGTGCCAGCAGACGGACAGGGGGACCAAACTATGGCTACACCTTC
V gene: TRBV5-4; clone size: few; J gene: TRBJ2-1; D gene: TRBD2; CDR3 protein: CASSLTSAPSDEQFF; CDR3 DNA: TGTGCCAGCAGCTTAACTAGCGCCCCCTCGGATGAGCAGTTCTTC
V gene: TRBV29-1; clone size: .; J gene: TRBJ2-1; D gene: TRBD2; CDR3 protein: CSVEDGAGADEQFF; CDR3 DNA: TGCAGCGTTGAAGACGGAGCGGGAGCGGACGAGCAGTTCTTC
V gene: TRBV2; clone size: few; J gene: TRBJ1-2; D gene: .; CDR3 protein: CASSAGTPSSYTF; CDR3 DNA: TGTGCCAGCAGTGCCGGGACACCCTCCAGCTACACCTTC
V gene: TRBV5-6; clone size: .; J gene: TRBJ1-5; D gene: .; CDR3 protein: CASSSTGYNQPQHF; CDR3 DNA: TGTGCCAGCAGTTCTACAGGGTATAATCAGCCCCAGCATTTT
V gene: TRBV18; clone size: .; J gene: TRBJ2-1; D gene: TRBD1; CDR3 protein: CASSPLTRTGAYNEQFF; CDR3 DNA: TGTGCCAGCTCCCCCCTCACGAGGACAGGGGCTTACAATGAGCAGTTCTTC
V gene: TRBV7-2; clone size: .; J gene: TRBJ1-3; D gene: .; CDR3 protein: CASSIDSTASGNTIYF; CDR3 DNA: TGTGCCAGCAGCATAGACTCGACAGCCTCTGGAAACACCATATATTTT
V gene: TRBV4-3; clone size: once; J gene: TRBJ2-7; D gene: .; CDR3 protein: CASSRHLALRYEQYF; CDR3 DNA: TGCGCCAGCAGTCGCCATCTAGCTTTAAGATACGAGCAGTACTTC
V gene: TRBV13; clone size: .; J gene: TRBJ2-1; D gene: TRBD2; CDR3 protein: CASSQRGGAIGNEQFF; CDR3 DNA: TGTGCCAGCAGCCAGCGGGGGGGCGCTATAGGCAATGAGCAGTTCTTC
V gene: TRBV4-3; clone size: .; J gene: TRBJ1-4; D gene: .; CDR3 protein: CASSQDRVTGQYEKLFF; CDR3 DNA: TGCGCCAGCAGCCAAGATAGGGTTACAGGGCAATATGAAAAACTGTTTTTT
V gene: TRBV3-1/TRBV3-2; clone size: .; J gene: TRBJ1-4; D gene: .; CDR3 protein: CASSQLGGTNEKLFF; CDR3 DNA: TGTGCCAGCAGCCAGTTGGGGGGGACTAATGAAAAACTGTTTTTT
V gene: TRBV6-4; clone size: .; J gene: TRBJ1-2; D gene: .; CDR3 protein: CASRSNANVRSGYTF; CDR3 DNA: TGTGCCAGCAGGAGCAATGCGAATGTTAGGAGCGGCTACACCTTC
V gene: TRBV30; clone size: .; J gene: TRBJ1-2; D gene: .; CDR3 protein: CAWSQNYGYTF; CDR3 DNA: TGTGCCTGGAGTCAGAACTATGGCTACACCTTC
V gene: TRBV6-5; clone size: .; J gene: TRBJ2-5; D gene: .; CDR3 protein: CASSYGAGSWETQYF; CDR3 DNA: TGTGCCAGCAGTTACGGGGCTGGATCATGGGAGACCCAGTACTTC
V gene: TRBV7-8; clone size: .; J gene: TRBJ1-5; D gene: .; CDR3 protein: CASSLHRRDRVSGNQPQHF; CDR3 DNA: TGTGCCAGCAGCTTACACCGCAGGGATCGGGTTTCGGGCAATCAGCCCCAGCATTTT
V gene: TRBV12-5; clone size: once; J gene: TRBJ2-5; D gene: TRBD1; CDR3 protein: CASGLGQGAPRTQYF; CDR3 DNA: TGTGCTAGTGGTTTGGGACAGGGGGCGCCGAGGACCCAGTACTTC
V gene: TRBV18; clone size: .; J gene: TRBJ1-3; D gene: .; CDR3 protein: CASSPYSSGNTIYF; CDR3 DNA: TGTGCCAGCTCACCGTACAGCTCTGGAAACACCATATATTTT
V gene: TRBV7-2; clone size: .; J gene: TRBJ1-4; D gene: .; CDR3 protein: CASSSVGGKGEKLFF; CDR3 DNA: TGTGCCAGCAGCTCAGTAGGAGGTAAAGGTGAAAAACTGTTTTTT
V gene: TRBV28; clone size: .; J gene: TRBJ1-6; D gene: TRBD1; CDR3 protein: CASSFTGGIHSPLHF; CDR3 DNA: TGTGCCAGCAGTTTTACAGGGGGAATTCATTCACCCCTCCACTTT